This T cell receptor beta chain was identified in a study of T cells in Graves' hyperthyroidism and ophthalmopathy. Study conclusions and caveats: Expanded thyroid clonotypes (above 0.001) were mostly also found in blood.

RNA transcripts were the template for amplifying TCR beta CDR3 regions. The TCR CDR3 was amplified in a first-round RT-PCR using the HTBI primer set. TCRdb recomputed calls from the multiplex PCR reads with MiXCR, one row per CDR3 protein. The table includes under 250,000 distinct CDR3 sequences, almost 25% detected once. In the case of this clonotype: Antigen unknown.

This receptor was identified in a woman in her 40s with Graves' ophthalmopathy. The sequencing sample was made of blood.

The CDR3: CASMEGRTEAFF. The CDR3 DNA sequence: TGTGCCAGCATGGAGGGGCGCACTGAAGCTTTCTTT. The gene calls are TRBV6-1 and TRBJ1-1; possibly TRBD1 for D (5 bases). The V and J ends lost 7 bases and 4 bases respectively, with 10 bases between them. The CDR3 extends over 12 amino acids. Germline V lookup: CDR1 MNHNS, CDR2 SASEGT.